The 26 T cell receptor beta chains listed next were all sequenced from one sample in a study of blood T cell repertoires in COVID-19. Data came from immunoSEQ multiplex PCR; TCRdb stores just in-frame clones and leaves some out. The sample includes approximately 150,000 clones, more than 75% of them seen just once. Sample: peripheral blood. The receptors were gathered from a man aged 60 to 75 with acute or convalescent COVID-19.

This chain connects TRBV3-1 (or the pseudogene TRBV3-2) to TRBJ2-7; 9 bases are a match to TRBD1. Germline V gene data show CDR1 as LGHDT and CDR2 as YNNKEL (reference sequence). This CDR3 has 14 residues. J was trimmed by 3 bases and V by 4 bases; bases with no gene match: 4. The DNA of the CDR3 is TGTGCCAGCAGCCCAACAGGGGGCAGCTACGAGCAGTACTTC. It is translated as CASSPTGGSYEQYF.

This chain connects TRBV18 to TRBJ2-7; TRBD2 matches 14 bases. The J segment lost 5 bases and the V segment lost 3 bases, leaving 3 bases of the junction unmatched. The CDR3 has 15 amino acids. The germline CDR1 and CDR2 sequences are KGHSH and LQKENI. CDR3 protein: CASSPRTSGRHEQYF. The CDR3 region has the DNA TGTGCCAGCTCACCTCGGACTAGCGGGAGGCACGAGCAGTACTTC.

CDR3 nucleotide sequence: TGTGCCAGCAGTTACCTCTTGACGGGAGTGGGGTACAATGAGCAGTTCTTC. Translating it yields CASSYLLTGVGYNEQFF. The chain employs TRBV27 and TRBJ2-1; D may be TRBD2 (6 bases). With 4 bases removed from V and 4 bases from J, the gap between germline ends came to 20 bases. Germline V lookup: CDR1 MNHEY, CDR2 SMNVEV (reference sequence). CDR3 length: 17 amino acids.

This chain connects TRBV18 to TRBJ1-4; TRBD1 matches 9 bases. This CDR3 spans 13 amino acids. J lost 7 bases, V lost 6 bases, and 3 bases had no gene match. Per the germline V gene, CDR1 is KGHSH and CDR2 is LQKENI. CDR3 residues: CASSTDRGEKLFF. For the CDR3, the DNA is TGTGCCAGCTCTACGGACAGGGGTGAAAAACTGTTTTTT. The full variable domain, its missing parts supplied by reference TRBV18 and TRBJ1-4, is NAGVMQNPRHLVRRRGQEARLRCSPMKGHSHVYWYRQLPEEGLKFMVYLQKENIIDESGMPKERFSAEFPKEGPSILRIQQVVRGDSAAYFCASSTDRGEKLFFGSGTQLSVL.

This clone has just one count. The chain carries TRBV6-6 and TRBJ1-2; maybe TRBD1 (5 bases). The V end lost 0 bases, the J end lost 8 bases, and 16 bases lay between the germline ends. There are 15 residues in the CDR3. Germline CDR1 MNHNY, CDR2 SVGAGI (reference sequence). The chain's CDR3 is CASSYSNRSPSGYTF. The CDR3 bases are TGTGCCAGCAGTTACTCGAACAGGTCCCCAAGCGGCTACACCTTC.

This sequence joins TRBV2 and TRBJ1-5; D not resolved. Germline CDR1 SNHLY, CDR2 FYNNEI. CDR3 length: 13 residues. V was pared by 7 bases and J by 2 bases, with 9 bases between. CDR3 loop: CASTVERNQPQHF. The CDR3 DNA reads TGTGCCAGCACCGTGGAGCGCAATCAGCCCCAGCATTTT.

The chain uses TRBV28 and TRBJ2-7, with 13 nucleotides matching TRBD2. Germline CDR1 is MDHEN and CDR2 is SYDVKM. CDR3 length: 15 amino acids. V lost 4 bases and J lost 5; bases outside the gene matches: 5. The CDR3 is CASSYGLAGENEQYF. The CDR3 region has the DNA TGTGCCAGCAGTTATGGACTAGCGGGAGAGAACGAGCAGTACTTC. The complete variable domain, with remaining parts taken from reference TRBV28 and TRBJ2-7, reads DVKVTQSSRYLVKRTGEKVFLECVQDMDHENMFWYRQDPGLGLRLIYFSYDVKMKEKGDIPEGYSVSREKKERFSLILESASTNQTSMYLCASSYGLAGENEQYFGPGTRLTVT.

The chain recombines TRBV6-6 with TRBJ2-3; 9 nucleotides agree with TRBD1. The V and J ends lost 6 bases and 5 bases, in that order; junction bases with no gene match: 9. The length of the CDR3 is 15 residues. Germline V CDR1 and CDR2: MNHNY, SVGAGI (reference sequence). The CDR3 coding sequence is TGTGCCAGCAGCTTATCGGGACAGGGTAAAGATACGCAGTATTTT. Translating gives CASSLSGQGKDTQYF.

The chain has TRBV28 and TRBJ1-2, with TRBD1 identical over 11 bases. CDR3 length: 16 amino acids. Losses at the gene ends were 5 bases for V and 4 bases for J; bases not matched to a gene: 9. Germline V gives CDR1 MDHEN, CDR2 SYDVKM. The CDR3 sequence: CASSIGQGAVVYGYTF. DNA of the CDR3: TGTGCCAGCAGTATCGGACAGGGGGCAGTTGTCTATGGCTACACCTTC.

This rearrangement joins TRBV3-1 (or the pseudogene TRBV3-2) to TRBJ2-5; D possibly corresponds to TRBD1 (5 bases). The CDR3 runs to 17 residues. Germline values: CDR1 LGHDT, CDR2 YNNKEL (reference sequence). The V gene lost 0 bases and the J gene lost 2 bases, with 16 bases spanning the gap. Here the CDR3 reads CASSQDGLVTVQETQYF. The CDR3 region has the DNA TGTGCCAGCAGCCAAGATGGGCTCGTGACAGTTCAAGAGACCCAGTACTTC.

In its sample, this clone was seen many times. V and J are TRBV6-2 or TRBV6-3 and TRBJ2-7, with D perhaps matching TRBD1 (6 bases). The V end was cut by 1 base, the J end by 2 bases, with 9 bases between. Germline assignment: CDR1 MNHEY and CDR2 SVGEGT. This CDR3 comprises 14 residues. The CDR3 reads CASSYWDITYEQYF. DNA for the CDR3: TGTGCCAGCAGTTACTGGGACATTACCTACGAGCAGTACTTC.

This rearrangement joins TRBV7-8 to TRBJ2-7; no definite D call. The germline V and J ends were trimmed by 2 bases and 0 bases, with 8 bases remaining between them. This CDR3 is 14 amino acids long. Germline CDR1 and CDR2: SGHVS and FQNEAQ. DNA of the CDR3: TGTGCCAGCAGCTTAAGCCCGGGCTCCTACGAGCAGTACTTC. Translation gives CASSLSPGSYEQYF.

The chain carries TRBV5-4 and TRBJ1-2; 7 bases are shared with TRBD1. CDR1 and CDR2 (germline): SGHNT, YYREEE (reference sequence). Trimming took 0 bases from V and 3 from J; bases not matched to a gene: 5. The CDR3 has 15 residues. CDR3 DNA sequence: TGTGCCAGCAGCTTGGTTCGGGACAGAGACTATGGCTACACCTTC. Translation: CASSLVRDRDYGYTF.

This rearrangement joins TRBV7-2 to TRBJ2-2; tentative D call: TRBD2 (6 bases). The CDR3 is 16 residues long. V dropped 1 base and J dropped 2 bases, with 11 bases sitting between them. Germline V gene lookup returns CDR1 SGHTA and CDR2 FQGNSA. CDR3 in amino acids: CASSLGGLLNTGELFF. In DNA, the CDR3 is TGTGCCAGCAGCTTAGGGGGACTCCTAAACACCGGGGAGCTGTTTTTT.

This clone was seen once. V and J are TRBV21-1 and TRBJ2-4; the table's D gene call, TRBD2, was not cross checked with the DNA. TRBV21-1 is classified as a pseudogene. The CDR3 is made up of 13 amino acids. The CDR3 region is CASSPGGHNIQYF. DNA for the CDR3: TGTGCCAGCAGCCCGGGAGGGCACAACATTCAGTACTTC.

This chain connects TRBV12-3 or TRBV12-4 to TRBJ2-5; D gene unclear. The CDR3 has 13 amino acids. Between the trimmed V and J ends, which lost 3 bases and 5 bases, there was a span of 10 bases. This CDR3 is CASSFSGGETQYF. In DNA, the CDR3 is TGTGCCAGCAGTTTTAGTGGCGGTGAGACCCAGTACTTC.

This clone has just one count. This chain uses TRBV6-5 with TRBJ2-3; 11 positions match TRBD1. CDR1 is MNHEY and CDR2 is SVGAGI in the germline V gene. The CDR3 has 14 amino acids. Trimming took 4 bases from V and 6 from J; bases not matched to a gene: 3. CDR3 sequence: CASSWTGGPDTQYF. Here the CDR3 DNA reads TGTGCCAGCAGTTGGACAGGGGGCCCCGATACGCAGTATTTT.

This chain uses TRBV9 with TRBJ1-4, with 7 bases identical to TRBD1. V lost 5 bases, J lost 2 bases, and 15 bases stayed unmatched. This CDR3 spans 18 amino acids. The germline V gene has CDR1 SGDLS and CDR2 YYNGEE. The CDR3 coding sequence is TGTGCCAGCAGTCTCAGAGGGGTTGGCAGGGGGACTAATGAAAAACTGTTTTTT. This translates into CASSLRGVGRGTNEKLFF.

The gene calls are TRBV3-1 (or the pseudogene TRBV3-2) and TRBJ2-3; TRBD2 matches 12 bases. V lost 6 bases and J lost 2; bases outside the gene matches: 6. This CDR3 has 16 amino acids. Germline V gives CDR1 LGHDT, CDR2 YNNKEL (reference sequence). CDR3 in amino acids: CASSKRLAGDTDTQYF. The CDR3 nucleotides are TGTGCCAGCAGTAAACGACTAGCGGGAGACACAGATACGCAGTATTTT.

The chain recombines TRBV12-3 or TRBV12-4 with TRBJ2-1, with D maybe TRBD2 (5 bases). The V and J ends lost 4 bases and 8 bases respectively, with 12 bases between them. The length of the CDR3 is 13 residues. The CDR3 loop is CASSWTPGDEQFF. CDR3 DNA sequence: TGTGCCAGCAGTTGGACTCCCGGAGATGAGCAGTTCTTC.

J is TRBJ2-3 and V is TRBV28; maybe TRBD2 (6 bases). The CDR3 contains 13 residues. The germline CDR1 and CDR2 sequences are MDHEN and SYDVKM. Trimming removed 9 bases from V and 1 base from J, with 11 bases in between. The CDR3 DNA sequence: TGTGCCAGTGCGGGGTGGGGCACAGATACGCAGTATTTT. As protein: CASAGWGTDTQYF.

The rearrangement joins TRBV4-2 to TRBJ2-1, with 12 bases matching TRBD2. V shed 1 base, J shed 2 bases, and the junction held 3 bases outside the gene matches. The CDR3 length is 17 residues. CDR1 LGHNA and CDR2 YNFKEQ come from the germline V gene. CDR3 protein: CASSQATSGRTYNEQFF. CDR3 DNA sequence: TGTGCCAGCAGCCAAGCGACTAGCGGGAGAACCTACAATGAGCAGTTCTTC.

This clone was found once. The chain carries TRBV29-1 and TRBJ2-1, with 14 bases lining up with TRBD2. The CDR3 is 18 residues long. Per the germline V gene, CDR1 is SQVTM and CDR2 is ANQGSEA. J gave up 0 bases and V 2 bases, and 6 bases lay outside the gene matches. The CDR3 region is CSVEQPGLAGASYNEQFF. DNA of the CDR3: TGCAGCGTTGAACAACCGGGACTAGCGGGAGCCTCCTACAATGAGCAGTTCTTC.

CDR3 in amino acids: CASSATSGIRTDTQYF. The CDR3 nucleotides read TGTGCCAGCAGCGCCACTAGCGGGATCCGCACAGATACGCAGTATTTT. The rearrangement joins TRBV5-4 to TRBJ2-3; 10 bases line up with TRBD2. J lost 1 base, V lost 4 bases, and 6 bases had no gene match. Germline assignment: CDR1 SGHNT and CDR2 YYREEE (reference sequence). The CDR3 runs 16 residues.

The DNA for the CDR3 is TGTGCCAGCAGCCAAGATATCTACGGGGGGAGGGCCTACGAGCAGTACTTC. This sequence encodes CASSQDIYGGRAYEQYF. The gene calls are TRBV4-2 and TRBJ2-7, with TRBD2 identical over 7 bases. Looked up from germline, CDR1 is LGHNA and CDR2 is YNFKEQ. The CDR3 consists of 17 residues. The V and J ends lost 0 bases and 2 bases, in that order; junction bases with no gene match: 10.

CDR3 coding DNA: TGTGCCAGTAGTCCGGGAGTTACGAACACCGGGGAGCTGTTTTTT. It yields the protein CASSPGVTNTGELFF. The rearrangement joins TRBV19 to TRBJ2-2, with a possible D match to TRBD2 (6 bases). Deletions cut 5 bases from V and 0 bases from J, with 10 bases between. The CDR3 has 15 amino acids. Germline V gene sequence: CDR1 LNHDA, CDR2 SQIVND (reference sequence).